The present T cell receptor (beta chain) was sequenced within a study of persistence of HIV-infected CD4 T cells (dated by TCRdb to 2020 to 2022). Background for the entire study: CMV- and HIV-1 Gag-responding CD4+ T cells were isolated from ART-treated individuals so that antigen-driven clonal expansion of HIV-1-infected cells could be examined. The median time the participants had spent on suppressive ART was 8 years. Apart from a couple of participants who underwent leukapheresis at a single time point, peripheral blood samples of up to 180 mL were collected from participants at multiple time points. Proviral sequencing was used to assess clonality among infected cells, whereas TCRbeta sequencing gauged the clonality of all cells within each sorted population. In the cross-participant TCR cluster analysis, fewer than 10 participants were included for CMV and six or seven participants were included for Gag. Points the paper makes about the study in general: Within the same sorted populations, how oligoclonal the TCRs were correlated with how oligoclonal the proviruses were. Significantly lower TCRbeta richness was observed in CMV- and Gag-responding cells than in anti-CD3/anti-CD28-responding cells, and higher oligoclonality was observed in CMV-responding cells than in CD3/CD28-stimulated and Gag-responding cells. Bulk TCR analyses could not be limited to the rare CMV-responding cells that actually contained HIV-1 proviruses. The study involved few individuals and tested only a limited range of antigens. Degenerate expanded CDR3beta sequences were enriched in antigen-responding cells, suggesting convergent selection of CD4+ responses to CMV and Gag.

V is reduced by 0 bases and J by 0 bases, leaving a spacing of 8 bases between them. The CDR3 contains 15 residues, cysteine and phenylalanine counted. This entry keeps only the CDR3 DNA: 45 bases, framed from base 1. Taken from the germline V gene (reference sequence), the CDR1 and CDR2 loops are SGHNT and YYREEE. The treatment or condition label for this specimen denotes: suppressive antiretroviral therapy. A pool of overlapping HIV-1 Gag 15-mer peptides, at roughly 1 ug per peptide per mL, was used to stimulate the cells. Memory CD4+ T cells that did not respond, being CD40L-negative, CD69-negative and CD45RO-high, were sorted as memory populations depleted of antigen-responding cells. HIV-1-infected adults in whom suppressive ART had been started during chronic infection were enrolled as participants. For at least 4 years, the participants' plasma HIV-1 RNA had been undetectable, below 50 copies/mL. To be included, participants needed a CD4+ T cell count above 400 cells/uL and a positive CMV serology. Before stimulation, PBMCs were isolated using density centrifugation and then depleted of CD8+ T cells. For 15 to 20 hours, the CD8-depleted PBMCs were stimulated with anti-CD28/CD49d costimulation, a CD40-blocking antibody, and enfuvirtide to prevent new infections. Cells were sorted on a Beckman Coulter MoFlo Legacy or XDP sorter, with propidium iodide excluding dead cells. Genomic DNA was extracted with the QIAamp DNA Mini Kit for samples above one million cells, otherwise with the Quick-DNA Microprep Kit.

A remark on this clone: No cognate antigen has been identified for it. Nothing much larger sits one base from this clone, and base qualities are not available.

The immunoSEQ hsTCRB assay version 4 in survey mode was used to sequence TCRbeta repertoires from genomic DNA. For TCRbeta sequencing, genomic DNA was diluted to roughly 11 ng/uL, and up to 1 ug was used per sample. As for how the authors treated the data: TCRbeta data were analyzed in ImmunoSeq Analyzer 3.0, with diversity computed on productive nucleotide rearrangements. Using the Immunarch R package, the improved Chao index served to estimate lower-bound TCR diversity and the Gini coefficient served to estimate clonality. Different nucleotide rearrangements encoding the same CDR3beta amino acid sequence were treated as distinct clonotypes. Differential abundance analysis identified TCRbeta sequences significantly enriched in antigen-responding cells relative to anti-CD3/anti-CD28-activated cells. Using predicted peptide-MHC specificity as the basis, GLIPH2 grouped TCRs into clusters, both for each participant individually and for the merged data sets that combined participants. TCRdb retrieved this table from immuneACCESS and kept in-frame rearrangements only. Not all clones are present; in checked studies, unresolved V genes account for under half, and no reason is known for the remainder. The DNA was the basis for D and trimming; V, J and clone size are from that table. The sample has approximately 32,000 clones on record, roughly four fifths of them singletons. The ten biggest clones cover 15% to 20% of the sample.

The sequence came from an adult woman with HIV who was CMV-seropositive. This receptor chain uses TRBV5-4 and TRBJ2-3; 6 matching bases give a weak D call of TRBD2. This sample comprised CD4+ T cells sorted from PBMCs after roughly 19-hour stimulation, obtained from a patient who received antiretroviral therapy. The label giving this sample's cell subset or site can be read as: CD40L-CD69- CD45RO-high memory CD4 T cells not responding to Gag peptides. DNA sequence: TGTGCCAGCAGCTTGGGCGGGATTAGCACAGATACGCAGTATTTT. It translates to CASSLGGISTDTQYF. The reference TRBV5-4 and TRBJ2-3 proteins fill in what lies around the CDR3, so the full variable domain reads ETGVTQSPTHLIKTRGQQVTLRCSSQSGHNTVSWYQQALGQGPQFIFQYYREEENGRGNFPPRFSGLQFPNYSSELNVNALELDDSALYLCASSLGGISTDTQYFGPGTRLTVL.